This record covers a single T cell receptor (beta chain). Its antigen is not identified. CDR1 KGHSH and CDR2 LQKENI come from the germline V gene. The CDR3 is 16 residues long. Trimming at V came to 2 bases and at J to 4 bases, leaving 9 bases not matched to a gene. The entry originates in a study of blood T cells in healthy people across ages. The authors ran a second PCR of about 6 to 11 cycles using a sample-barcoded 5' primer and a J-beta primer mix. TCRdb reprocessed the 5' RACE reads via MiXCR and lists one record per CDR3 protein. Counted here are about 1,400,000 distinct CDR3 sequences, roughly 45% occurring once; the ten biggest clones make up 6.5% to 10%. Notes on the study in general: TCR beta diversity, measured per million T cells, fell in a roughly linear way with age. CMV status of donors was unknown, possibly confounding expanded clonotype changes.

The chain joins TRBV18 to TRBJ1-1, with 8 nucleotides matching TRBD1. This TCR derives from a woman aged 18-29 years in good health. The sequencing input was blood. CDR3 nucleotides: TGTGCCAGCTCACCAATCACTCAGGGGGCCGGCACTGAAGCTTTCTTT. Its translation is CASSPITQGAGTEAFF.